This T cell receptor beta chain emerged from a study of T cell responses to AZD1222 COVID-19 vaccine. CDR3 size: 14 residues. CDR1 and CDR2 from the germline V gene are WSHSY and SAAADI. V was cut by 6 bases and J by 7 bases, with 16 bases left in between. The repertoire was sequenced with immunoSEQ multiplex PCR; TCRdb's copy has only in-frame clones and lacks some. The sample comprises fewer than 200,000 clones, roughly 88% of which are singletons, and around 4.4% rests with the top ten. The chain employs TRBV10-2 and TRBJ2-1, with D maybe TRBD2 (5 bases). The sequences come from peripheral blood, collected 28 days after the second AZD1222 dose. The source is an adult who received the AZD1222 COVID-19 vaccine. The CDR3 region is CASRNGLVGNEQFF. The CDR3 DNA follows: TGCGCCAGCAGGAATGGACTTGTGGGTAATGAGCAGTTCTTC.